A selection of T cell receptor beta chains follows, all from one sample in a study of blood T cells in healthy people across ages. TCRdb reprocessed the 5' RACE reads via MiXCR and lists one record per CDR3 protein. The sample shows about 580,000 distinct CDR3 sequences, around 48% of them seen only once. The sample comprised blood. The receptors were sampled from a man of 80 years or more in good health. Each CDR3 is given with its conserved first and last residue. Each record gives: CDR3 DNA, CDR3 protein, J gene, V gene, clone size, D gene. The D gene is left open where the match is weak. Size tells how often a clone was seen (once, few, many) or the class of an expanded clone, and some rows leave it out.

CDR3nt: TGTGCCAGCAGCACTCAGACAGCAAACTATGGCTACACCTTC; CDR3aa: CASSTQTANYGYTF; j_gene: TRBJ1-2; v_gene: TRBV7-2; abundance: -; d_gene: -
CDR3nt: TGCAGCGTTGAGCGTCAGCGCCAAGAGACCCAGTACTTC; CDR3aa: CSVERQRQETQYF; j_gene: TRBJ2-5; v_gene: TRBV29-1; abundance: -; d_gene: -
CDR3nt: TGCAGTGCGAGATGGGAGGGTGGCAATGAGCAGTTCTTC; CDR3aa: CSARWEGGNEQFF; j_gene: TRBJ2-1; v_gene: TRBV20-1; abundance: few; d_gene: TRBD2
CDR3nt: TGTGCCAGCAGGGCAACACAGGGGATCCACGAGCAGTACTTC; CDR3aa: CASRATQGIHEQYF; j_gene: TRBJ2-7; v_gene: TRBV6-2/TRBV6-3; abundance: -; d_gene: TRBD1
CDR3nt: TGTGCCAGCAGCTTAAATCCGGCGGGAGCATCCGAGCAGTACTTC; CDR3aa: CASSLNPAGASEQYF; j_gene: TRBJ2-7; v_gene: TRBV7-3; abundance: few; d_gene: TRBD2
CDR3nt: TGTGCCAGCAGCTTTTTTAGCGGCTCACGCACCGGGGAGCTGTTTTTT; CDR3aa: CASSFFSGSRTGELFF; j_gene: TRBJ2-2; v_gene: TRBV7-2; abundance: -; d_gene: -
CDR3nt: TGCGCCAGCAGCTTGGGGGGACAGAATGAAAAACTGTTTTTT; CDR3aa: CASSLGGQNEKLFF; j_gene: TRBJ1-4; v_gene: TRBV5-1; abundance: -; d_gene: TRBD1
CDR3nt: TGTGCCAGCAGTTTGCAGGGACCCGACACTGAAGCTTTCTTT; CDR3aa: CASSLQGPDTEAFF; j_gene: TRBJ1-1; v_gene: TRBV12-3/TRBV12-4; abundance: -; d_gene: -
CDR3nt: TGCAGCGCAAGGACTAGCGGGGGGGAGTTCTTC; CDR3aa: CSARTSGGEFF; j_gene: TRBJ2-1; v_gene: TRBV29-1; abundance: -; d_gene: TRBD2
CDR3nt: TGTGCCAGCCGCAGTGGTATCAACGCAGAGTGCCCCCAAGAGACCCAGTACTTC; CDR3aa: CASRSGINAECPQETQYF; j_gene: TRBJ2-5; v_gene: TRBV11-2; abundance: once; d_gene: -
CDR3nt: TGTGCCAGCAGTGAAGCTTTCCTAGCGAGCACAGATACGCAGTATTTT; CDR3aa: CASSEAFLASTDTQYF; j_gene: TRBJ2-3; v_gene: TRBV6-1; abundance: -; d_gene: -
CDR3nt: TGTGCCACGGGACGATCAGGCTACAATGAGCAGTTCTTC; CDR3aa: CATGRSGYNEQFF; j_gene: TRBJ2-1; v_gene: TRBV24-1; abundance: few; d_gene: -
CDR3nt: TGTGCCACCAGCAGAGATGGGTCGGTAGGGCCCTACAATGAGCAGTACTTC; CDR3aa: CATSRDGSVGPYNEQYF; j_gene: TRBJ2-7; v_gene: TRBV15; abundance: once; d_gene: -
CDR3nt: TGTGCCAGCACGATAGGACAGGTGCAAGAGACCCAGTACTTC; CDR3aa: CASTIGQVQETQYF; j_gene: TRBJ2-5; v_gene: TRBV6-1; abundance: -; d_gene: TRBD1
CDR3nt: TGCGCCAGCAGCTGGGCTAGCGGGAGCTATGAGCAGTTCTTC; CDR3aa: CASSWASGSYEQFF; j_gene: TRBJ2-1; v_gene: TRBV5-1; abundance: -; d_gene: TRBD2
CDR3nt: TGTGCTAGTGGTGTGGTCAGGGGTGGTGAGCAGTACTTC; CDR3aa: CASGVVRGGEQYF; j_gene: TRBJ2-4; v_gene: TRBV12-5; abundance: -; d_gene: -
CDR3nt: TGTGCCAGCAGAGCGCAGGGATCCTACAATAAGCAGTTCTTC; CDR3aa: CASRAQGSYNKQFF; j_gene: TRBJ2-1; v_gene: TRBV2; abundance: -; d_gene: -
CDR3nt: TGCAGTGCTAGAGCGGGGGGGAGCTCCTACAATGAGCAGTTCTTC; CDR3aa: CSARAGGSSYNEQFF; j_gene: TRBJ2-1; v_gene: TRBV20-1; abundance: -; d_gene: TRBD2
CDR3nt: TGCAGTGCTAGTCCAGGGGGTATCGCAGATACGCAGTATTTT; CDR3aa: CSASPGGIADTQYF; j_gene: TRBJ2-3; v_gene: TRBV20-1; abundance: -; d_gene: TRBD1
CDR3nt: TGCGCCAGCAGGAACAGGGCGTCCTATAATTCACCCCTCCACTTT; CDR3aa: CASRNRASYNSPLHF; j_gene: TRBJ1-6; v_gene: TRBV5-8; abundance: -; d_gene: -
CDR3nt: TGTGCCAGCAGCCCCTCTCGGGGGGCTGGGGAAAAACTGTTTTTT; CDR3aa: CASSPSRGAGEKLFF; j_gene: TRBJ1-4; v_gene: TRBV7-9; abundance: -; d_gene: -
CDR3nt: TGTGCCAGCAGCCTCCATGGTGGGAGGGGCCGCTACGAGCAGTACTTC; CDR3aa: CASSLHGGRGRYEQYF; j_gene: TRBJ2-7; v_gene: TRBV11-2; abundance: -; d_gene: TRBD2
CDR3nt: TGCAGTGCTAACAAAGGACTAAACAGGGGAGAGACCCAGTACTTC; CDR3aa: CSANKGLNRGETQYF; j_gene: TRBJ2-5; v_gene: TRBV20-1; abundance: few; d_gene: -
CDR3nt: TGTGCCAGCACGACTAGCGGGATTCCAGAGACCCAGTACTTC; CDR3aa: CASTTSGIPETQYF; j_gene: TRBJ2-5; v_gene: TRBV28; abundance: few; d_gene: TRBD2
CDR3nt: TGTGCCAGCAGCTTTGGGACCGCCGGACCTTACATCACAGATACGCAGTATTTT; CDR3aa: CASSFGTAGPYITDTQYF; j_gene: TRBJ2-3; v_gene: TRBV11-2; abundance: once; d_gene: -
CDR3nt: TGTGCCAGCAGTTACTCAAGGTCAGGGCACACTGAAGCTTTCTTT; CDR3aa: CASSYSRSGHTEAFF; j_gene: TRBJ1-1; v_gene: TRBV6-5; abundance: many; d_gene: -
CDR3nt: TGTGCCAGCAGTTTGCCCCCGTTTGGGAGCGGGTCCTACAATGAGCAGTTCTTC; CDR3aa: CASSLPPFGSGSYNEQFF; j_gene: TRBJ2-1; v_gene: TRBV28; abundance: -; d_gene: -
CDR3nt: TGCGCCAGCAGCCCCGGGACTAGCGGATACAATGAGCAGTACTTC; CDR3aa: CASSPGTSGYNEQYF; j_gene: TRBJ2-7; v_gene: TRBV5-1; abundance: -; d_gene: TRBD2
CDR3nt: TGTGCCATCAGTGAGCTCTTAGAGAAAGGATCGTACTTC; CDR3aa: CAISELLEKGSYF; j_gene: TRBJ2-7; v_gene: TRBV10-3; abundance: few; d_gene: -
CDR3nt: TGTGCCAGCAGCCCAATGGACAGGGACGGCGAGCAGTACTTC; CDR3aa: CASSPMDRDGEQYF; j_gene: TRBJ2-7; v_gene: TRBV3-1; abundance: -; d_gene: TRBD1
CDR3nt: TGTGCCAGCCGTCGGGACTTCTACACAGATACGCAGTATTTT; CDR3aa: CASRRDFYTDTQYF; j_gene: TRBJ2-3; v_gene: TRBV27; abundance: -; d_gene: -
CDR3nt: TGTGCCAGCAGTTACGGCACCGGACAGGGGTTGGTCAATGAGCAGTACTTC; CDR3aa: CASSYGTGQGLVNEQYF; j_gene: TRBJ2-7; v_gene: TRBV6-6; abundance: -; d_gene: TRBD1
CDR3nt: TGCAGTGCCCCCACTAGTCAGGGGGCGGGTTACGAGCAGTACTTC; CDR3aa: CSAPTSQGAGYEQYF; j_gene: TRBJ2-7; v_gene: TRBV20-1; abundance: -; d_gene: TRBD1
CDR3nt: TGTGCCACCCGGACTAGCGGCTCCTACGAGCAGTACTTC; CDR3aa: CATRTSGSYEQYF; j_gene: TRBJ2-7; v_gene: TRBV6-5; abundance: many; d_gene: TRBD2
CDR3nt: TGCAGTGCTAGAGAAGGGGGCCGTGTTCAGAATGAGCAGTACTTC; CDR3aa: CSAREGGRVQNEQYF; j_gene: TRBJ2-5; v_gene: TRBV20-1; abundance: -; d_gene: TRBD1
CDR3nt: TGCGCCAGCAGCCAAGAGGACGCTTCCAAGGCGCCCCAGCATTTT; CDR3aa: CASSQEDASKAPQHF; j_gene: TRBJ1-5; v_gene: TRBV5-1; abundance: -; d_gene: -